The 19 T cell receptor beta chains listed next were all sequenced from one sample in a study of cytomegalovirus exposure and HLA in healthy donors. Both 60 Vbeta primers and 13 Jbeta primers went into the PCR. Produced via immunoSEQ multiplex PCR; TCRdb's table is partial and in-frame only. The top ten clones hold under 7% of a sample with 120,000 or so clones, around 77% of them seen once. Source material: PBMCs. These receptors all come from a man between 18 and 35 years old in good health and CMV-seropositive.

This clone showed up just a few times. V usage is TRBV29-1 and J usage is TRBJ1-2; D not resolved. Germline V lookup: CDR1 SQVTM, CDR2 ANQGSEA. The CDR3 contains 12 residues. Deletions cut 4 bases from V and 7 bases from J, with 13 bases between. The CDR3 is CSVVGVYPGYTF. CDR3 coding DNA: TGCAGCGTTGTTGGAGTTTATCCTGGCTACACCTTC.

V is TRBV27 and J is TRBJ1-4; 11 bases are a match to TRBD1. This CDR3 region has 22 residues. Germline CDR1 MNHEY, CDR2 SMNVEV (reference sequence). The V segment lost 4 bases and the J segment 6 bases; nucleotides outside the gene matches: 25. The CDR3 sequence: CASSWTGGPQMTTRPLDEKLFF. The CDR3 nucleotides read TGTGCCAGCAGTTGGACAGGGGGCCCTCAAATGACAACTCGACCCCTGGATGAAAAACTGTTTTTT.

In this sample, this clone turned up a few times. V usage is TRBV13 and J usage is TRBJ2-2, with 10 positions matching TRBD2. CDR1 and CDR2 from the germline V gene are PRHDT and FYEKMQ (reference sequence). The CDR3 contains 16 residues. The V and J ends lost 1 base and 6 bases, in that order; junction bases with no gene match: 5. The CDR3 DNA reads TGTGCCAGCAGCTTAGAACTAGCGGGATTCGCCGGGGAGCTGTTTTTT. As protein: CASSLELAGFAGELFF.

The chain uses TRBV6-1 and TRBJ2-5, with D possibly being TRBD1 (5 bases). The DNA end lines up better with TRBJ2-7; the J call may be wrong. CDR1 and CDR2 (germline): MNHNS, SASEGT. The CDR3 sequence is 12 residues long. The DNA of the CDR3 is TGTGCCAGCAGTCCGCAGGGCAACGAGCAGTACTTC. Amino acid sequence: CASSPQGNEQYF.

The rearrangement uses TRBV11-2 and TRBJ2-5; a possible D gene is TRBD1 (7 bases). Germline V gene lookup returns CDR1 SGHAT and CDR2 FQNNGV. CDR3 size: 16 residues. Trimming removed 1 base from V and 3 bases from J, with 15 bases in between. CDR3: CASSLGDSRGEETQYF. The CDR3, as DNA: TGTGCCAGCAGCTTAGGAGATAGCAGGGGGGAAGAGACCCAGTACTTC.

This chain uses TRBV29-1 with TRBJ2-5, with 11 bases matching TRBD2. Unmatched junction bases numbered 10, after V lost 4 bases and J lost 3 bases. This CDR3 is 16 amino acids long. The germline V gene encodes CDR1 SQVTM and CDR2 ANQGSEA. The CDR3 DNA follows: TGCAGCGTTGCCAGGGGTAGCGGGGGGGCAGAAGAGACCCAGTACTTC. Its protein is CSVARGSGGAEETQYF.

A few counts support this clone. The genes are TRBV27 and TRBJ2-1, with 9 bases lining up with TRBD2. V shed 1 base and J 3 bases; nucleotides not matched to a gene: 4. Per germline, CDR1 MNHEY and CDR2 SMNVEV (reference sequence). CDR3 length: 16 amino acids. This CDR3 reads CASSLFSGSVYNEQFF. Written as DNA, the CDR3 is TGTGCCAGCAGTTTATTTAGCGGGAGTGTCTACAATGAGCAGTTCTTC.

CDR3 sequence (DNA): TGTGCCAGCAGTTCCCGGGACACTAATAATTCACCCCTCCACTTT. This sequence encodes CASSSRDTNNSPLHF. This chain links TRBV6-5 with TRBJ1-6; a possible D gene is TRBD1 (6 bases). The length of the CDR3 is 15 residues. From germline, CDR1 is MNHEY and CDR2 SVGAGI. Trimming took off 4 bases at V and 5 bases at J, with 12 bases between the two ends.

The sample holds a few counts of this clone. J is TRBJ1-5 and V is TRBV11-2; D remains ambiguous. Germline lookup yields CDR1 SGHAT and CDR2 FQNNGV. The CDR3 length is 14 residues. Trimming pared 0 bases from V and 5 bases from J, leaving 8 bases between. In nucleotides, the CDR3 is TGTGCCAGCAGCTTAGAGCGGGTGGATCAGCCCCAGCATTTT. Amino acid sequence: CASSLERVDQPQHF.

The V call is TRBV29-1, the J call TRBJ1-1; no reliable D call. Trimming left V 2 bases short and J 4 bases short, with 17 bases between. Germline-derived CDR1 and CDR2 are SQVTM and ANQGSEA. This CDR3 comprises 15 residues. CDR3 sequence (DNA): TGCAGCGTTGAAAGGACGGGAGGGATAGGCACTGAAGCTTTCTTT. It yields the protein CSVERTGGIGTEAFF.

The CDR3 region has the DNA TGTGCCAGCAGAGAGGGTTTCAGTCCGTTGGCTTTCTTT. It codes for CASREGFSPLAFF. The chain links TRBV6-1 to TRBJ1-1; D is ambiguous. Germline loops: CDR1 MNHNS, CDR2 SASEGT. The CDR3 contains 13 residues. V was clipped by 6 bases and J by 11 bases, with 19 bases between them.

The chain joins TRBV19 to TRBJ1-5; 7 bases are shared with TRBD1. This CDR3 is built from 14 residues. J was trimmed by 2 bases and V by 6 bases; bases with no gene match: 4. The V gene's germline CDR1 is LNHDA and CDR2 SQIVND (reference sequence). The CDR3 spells CASSLDRGNQPQHF. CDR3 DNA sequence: TGTGCCAGTAGCCTAGACAGGGGCAATCAGCCCCAGCATTTT. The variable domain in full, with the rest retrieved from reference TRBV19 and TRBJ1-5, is DGGITQSPKYLFRKEGQNVTLSCEQNLNHDAMYWYRQDPGQGLRLIYYSQIVNDFQKGDIAEGYSVSREKKESFPLTVTSAQKNPTAFYLCASSLDRGNQPQHFGDGTRLSIL.

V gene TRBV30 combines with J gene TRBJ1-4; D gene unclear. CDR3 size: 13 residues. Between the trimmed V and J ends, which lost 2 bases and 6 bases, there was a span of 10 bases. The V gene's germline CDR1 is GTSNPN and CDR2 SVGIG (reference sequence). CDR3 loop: CAWSPRLYEKLFF. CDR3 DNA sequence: TGTGCCTGGAGTCCCAGATTGTATGAAAAACTGTTTTTT.

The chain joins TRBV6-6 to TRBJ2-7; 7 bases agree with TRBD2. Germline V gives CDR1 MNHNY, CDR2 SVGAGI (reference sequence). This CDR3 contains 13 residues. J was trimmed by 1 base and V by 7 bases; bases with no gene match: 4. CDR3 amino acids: CASTHGGSYEQYF. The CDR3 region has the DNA TGTGCCAGCACCCACGGGGGGTCCTACGAGCAGTACTTC.

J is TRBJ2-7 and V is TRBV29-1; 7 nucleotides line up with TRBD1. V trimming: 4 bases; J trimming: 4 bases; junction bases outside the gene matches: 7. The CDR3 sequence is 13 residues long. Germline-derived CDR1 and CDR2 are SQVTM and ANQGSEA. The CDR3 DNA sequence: TGCAGCGTTGGAGGGACAGACCCTTACGAGCAGTACTTC. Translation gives CSVGGTDPYEQYF.

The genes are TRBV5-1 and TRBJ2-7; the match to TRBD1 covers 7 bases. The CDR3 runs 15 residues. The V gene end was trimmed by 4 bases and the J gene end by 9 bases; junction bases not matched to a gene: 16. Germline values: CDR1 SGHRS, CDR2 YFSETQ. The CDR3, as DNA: TGCGCCAGCAGCCCCTCCGAGACAGGGTTTGATCGGCAGTACTTC. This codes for CASSPSETGFDRQYF.

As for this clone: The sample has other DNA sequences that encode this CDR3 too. CDR3 region: CASSLNPGSGNTIYF. The CDR3 DNA reads as TGTGCCAGCAGCTTGAACCCGGGCTCTGGAAACACCATATATTTT. This chain links TRBV5-6 with TRBJ1-3; D gene uncertain. The V gene lost 1 base and the J gene lost 0 bases, with 8 bases spanning the gap. From germline, CDR1 is SGHDT and CDR2 YYEEEE. This CDR3 has 15 amino acids.

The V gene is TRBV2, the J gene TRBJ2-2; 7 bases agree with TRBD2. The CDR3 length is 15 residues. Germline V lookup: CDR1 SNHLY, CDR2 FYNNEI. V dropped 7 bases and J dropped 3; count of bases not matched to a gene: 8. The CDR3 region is CASNTGGLYTGELFF. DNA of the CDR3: TGTGCCAGCAACACGGGGGGTCTTTACACCGGGGAGCTGTTTTTT.

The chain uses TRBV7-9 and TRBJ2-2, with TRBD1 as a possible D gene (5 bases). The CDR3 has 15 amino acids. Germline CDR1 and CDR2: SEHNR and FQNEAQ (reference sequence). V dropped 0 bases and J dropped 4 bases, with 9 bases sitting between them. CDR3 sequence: CASSLAGLITGELFF. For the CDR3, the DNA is TGTGCCAGCAGCTTAGCGGGGCTCATCACCGGGGAGCTGTTTTTT.